This T cell receptor (beta chain) was documented in a study of response to subunit inactivated influenza vaccine. Study-wide results and limits: The study's authors posited that every seasonal influenza vaccination enlists few new T cells.

Looked up from germline, CDR1 is SGHKS and CDR2 is YYEKEE (reference sequence). This CDR3 is built from 17 residues. V gave up 3 bases and J gave up 0 bases; unmatched junction bases: 4. TCRdb re-analysed the RT-PCR reads in MiXCR, keeping a single row per CDR3 protein. This sample has fewer than 800,000 distinct CDR3 sequences, with approximately 14% found just once. To note about this clonotype: What it binds is unknown.

Material: PBMCs from blood, obtained 11 to 12 days after vaccination. The clonotype was recovered from a man aged 50 to 60 who received an inactivated influenza vaccine. The chain joins TRBV5-5 to TRBJ2-7, with 15 bases aligning to TRBD2. This CDR3 is CASSWTSGRADSYEQYF. CDR3 coding DNA: TGTGCCAGCAGCTGGACTAGCGGGAGGGCGGACTCCTACGAGCAGTACTTC.